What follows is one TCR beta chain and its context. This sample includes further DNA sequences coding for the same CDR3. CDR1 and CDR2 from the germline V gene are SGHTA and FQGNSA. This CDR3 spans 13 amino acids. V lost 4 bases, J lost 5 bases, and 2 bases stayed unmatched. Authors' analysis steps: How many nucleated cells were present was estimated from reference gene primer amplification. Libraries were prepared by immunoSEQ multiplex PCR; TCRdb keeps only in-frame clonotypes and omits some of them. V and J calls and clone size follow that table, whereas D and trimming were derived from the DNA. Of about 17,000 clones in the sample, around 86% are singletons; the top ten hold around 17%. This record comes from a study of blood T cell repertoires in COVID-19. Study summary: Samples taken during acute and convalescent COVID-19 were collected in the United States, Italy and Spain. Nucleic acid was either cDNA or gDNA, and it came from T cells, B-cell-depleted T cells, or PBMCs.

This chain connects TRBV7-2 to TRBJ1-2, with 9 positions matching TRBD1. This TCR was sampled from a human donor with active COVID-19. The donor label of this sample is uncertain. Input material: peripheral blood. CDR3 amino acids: CASSWDRDYGYTF. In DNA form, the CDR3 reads TGTGCCAGCAGCTGGGACAGGGATTATGGCTACACCTTC.